A single T cell receptor beta chain is shown here with its context. The TCR beta CDR3 regions underwent amplification using RNA transcripts as the source. TCR CDR3 regions were first amplified by RT-PCR with HTBI primers. TCRdb used MiXCR to reprocess the multiplex PCR reads, holding one entry per CDR3 protein. The table shows about 370,000 distinct CDR3 sequences, with roughly 15% occurring only once. The data belong to a study of T cells in Graves' hyperthyroidism and ophthalmopathy. V was cut by 4 bases and J by 0 bases, with 12 bases left in between. Germline lookup yields CDR1 SGDLS and CDR2 YYNGEE. CDR3 length equals 15 residues.

The sequence was obtained from an older woman with Graves' ophthalmopathy. This sequence joins TRBV9 and TRBJ2-3, with D possibly being TRBD1 (6 bases). The sample taken for sequencing was blood. This CDR3 is CASSTGQLSTDTQYF. For the CDR3, the DNA is TGTGCCAGCAGCACCGGACAGCTTAGCACAGATACGCAGTATTTT.